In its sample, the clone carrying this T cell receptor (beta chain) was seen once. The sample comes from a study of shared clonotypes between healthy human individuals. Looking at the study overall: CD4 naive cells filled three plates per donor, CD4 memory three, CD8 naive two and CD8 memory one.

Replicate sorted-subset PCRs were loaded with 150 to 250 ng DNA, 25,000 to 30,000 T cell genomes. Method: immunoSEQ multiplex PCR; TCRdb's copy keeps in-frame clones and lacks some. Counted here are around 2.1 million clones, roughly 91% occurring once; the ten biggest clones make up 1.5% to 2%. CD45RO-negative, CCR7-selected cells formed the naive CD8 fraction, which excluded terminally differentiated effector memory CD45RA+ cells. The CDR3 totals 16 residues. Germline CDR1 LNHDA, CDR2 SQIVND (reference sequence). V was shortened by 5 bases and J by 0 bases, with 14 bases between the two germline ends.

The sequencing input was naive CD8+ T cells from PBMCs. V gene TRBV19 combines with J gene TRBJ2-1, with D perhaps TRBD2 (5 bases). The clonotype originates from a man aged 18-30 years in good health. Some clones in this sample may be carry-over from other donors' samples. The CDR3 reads CASSGEDLSSYNEQFF. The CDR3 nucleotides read TGTGCCAGTAGTGGTGAGGACTTAAGCTCCTACAATGAGCAGTTCTTC. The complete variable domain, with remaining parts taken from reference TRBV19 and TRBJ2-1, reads DGGITQSPKYLFRKEGQNVTLSCEQNLNHDAMYWYRQDPGQGLRLIYYSQIVNDFQKGDIAEGYSVSREKKESFPLTVTSAQKNPTAFYLCASSGEDLSSYNEQFFGPGTRLTVL.